The 15 T cell receptor beta chains reported below all come from one sample, sequenced in a study of blood T cell repertoires in COVID-19. Assay: immunoSEQ multiplex PCR; the TCRdb copy retains only in-frame clones and omits some. Among around 130,000 clones listed, around 77% were seen once. Sequenced input: peripheral blood. The receptors stem from a human donor in a cohort sampled during active COVID-19.

This chain joins TRBV9 and TRBJ2-3, with 8 bases fitting TRBD2. After removal of 0 bases from V and 4 bases from J, the junction contained 7 bases not matched to a gene. CDR1 and CDR2 from the germline V gene are SGDLS and YYNGEE. The CDR3 runs 16 residues. The CDR3 nucleotides are TGTGCCAGCAGCGTAGCGGGGGGGCCCTTCGCAGATACGCAGTATTTT. Its translation is CASSVAGGPFADTQYF.

The chain couples TRBV11-3 to TRBJ1-5; no clear D. V gave up 5 bases and J gave up 6 bases, with 11 bases separating them. Germline CDR1 and CDR2: SGHNT and YENEEA. The CDR3 extends over 13 amino acids. The CDR3: CASSQGGSQPQHF. The CDR3, as DNA: TGTGCCAGCAGCCAAGGAGGTAGTCAGCCCCAGCATTTT. Using reference TRBV11-3 and TRBJ1-5 for the parts outside the CDR3, the full variable domain is EAGVVQSPRYKIIEKKQPVAFWCNPISGHNTLYWYLQNLGQGPELLIRYENEEAVDDSQLPKDRFSAERLKGVDSTLKIQPAELGDSAVYLCASSQGGSQPQHFGDGTRLSIL.

This rearrangement joins TRBV23-1 to TRBJ1-4; no definite D call. TRBV23-1 is identified as an open reading frame with a role that is uncertain. The CDR3 is 15 amino acids. V was pared by 3 bases and J by 8 bases, with 16 bases between. The CDR3 region is CASSHPETGKEKLFF. The DNA of the CDR3 is TGCGCCAGCAGTCACCCAGAAACGGGTAAGGAAAAACTGTTTTTT.

The CDR3 nucleotides are TGTGCCAGTAGTATAGATTCAGCGGGAGGCTACAATGAGCAGTTCTTC. It codes for CASSIDSAGGYNEQFF. V and J are TRBV19 and TRBJ2-1, with 9 nucleotides matching TRBD2. CDR1 is LNHDA, CDR2 SQIVND, per germline (reference sequence). V trimming: 0 bases; J trimming: 3 bases; junction bases outside the gene matches: 3. The CDR3 length is 16 residues.

The chain recombines TRBV7-6 with TRBJ2-7; D gene ambiguous. In germline, CDR1 is SGHVS, CDR2 FNYEAQ. The germline V and J ends were trimmed by 0 bases and 4 bases, with 13 bases remaining between them. This CDR3 comprises 15 residues. CDR3 coding DNA: TGTGCCAGCAGCTTAGCACCCCGTGAGATATACGAGCAGTACTTC. Protein product: CASSLAPREIYEQYF.

This clone is deemed large. This sample also contains other DNA sequences that code for the same CDR3. The CDR3, as DNA: TGTGCCAGCAGCGACAGTGTCTCCTACGAGCAGTACTTC. As protein: CASSDSVSYEQYF. The chain links TRBV28 to TRBJ2-7; D is possibly TRBD1 (5 bases). Germline CDR1 reads MDHEN; CDR2 reads SYDVKM. The CDR3 has 13 amino acids. Trimming took off 6 bases at V and 0 bases at J, with 9 bases between the two ends.

V is TRBV5-1 and J is TRBJ1-1; D is unresolved. Trimming left V 2 bases short and J 4 bases short, with 12 bases between. This CDR3 has 14 amino acids. Germline CDR1 SGHRS, CDR2 YFSETQ. The CDR3 protein is CASSFGREGTEAFF. Here the CDR3 DNA reads TGCGCCAGCAGCTTCGGGAGGGAGGGCACTGAAGCTTTCTTT.

The rearrangement joins TRBV28 to TRBJ2-7; D unresolved. Between the trimmed V and J ends, which lost 8 bases and 7 bases, there was a span of 12 bases. The V gene's germline CDR1 is MDHEN and CDR2 SYDVKM. The length of the CDR3 is 11 residues. The DNA of the CDR3 is TGTGCCAGCGGTAGCCTAATGGAGCAGTACTTC. Protein product: CASGSLMEQYF.

The V call is TRBV11-2, the J call TRBJ2-7; D is perhaps TRBD1 (6 bases). V lost 8 bases, J lost 1 base, and 12 bases lay in between. Germline CDR1 and CDR2: SGHAT and FQNNGV. The CDR3 contains 13 residues. The CDR3 is CASRDTDSYEQYF. The CDR3 nucleotides are TGTGCCAGCCGGGACACCGATTCCTACGAGCAGTACTTC.

The sample holds a few counts of this clone. The chain has TRBV6-5 and TRBJ2-7; 8 bases match TRBD1. Germline V lookup: CDR1 MNHEY, CDR2 SVGAGI. V trimming: 6 bases; J trimming: 3 bases; junction bases outside the gene matches: 4. This CDR3 has 13 residues. The CDR3 DNA reads TGTGCCAGCAGAAAGGACAGGGACTACGAGCAGTACTTC. Protein: CASRKDRDYEQYF.

CDR3 amino acids: CASGKLAGEQYF. The CDR3 bases are TGTGCCAGCGGCAAACTAGCGGGGGAGCAGTACTTC. The gene calls are TRBV3-1 (or the pseudogene TRBV3-2) and TRBJ2-7; TRBD2 agrees at 10 bases. The junction had 5 bases not matched to a gene; V was cut back by 8 bases and J by 7 bases. CDR3 length: 12 residues. CDR1 and CDR2 (germline): LGHDT, YNNKEL (reference sequence).

The chain carries TRBV13 and TRBJ2-7; D is possibly TRBD2 (7 bases). Germline V gene lookup returns CDR1 PRHDT and CDR2 FYEKMQ (reference sequence). Deletions cut 1 base from V and 0 bases from J, with 10 bases between. This CDR3 has 15 amino acids. The CDR3 loop reads CASSLEGGPSYEQYF. In DNA form, the CDR3 reads TGTGCCAGCAGCTTAGAGGGGGGGCCCTCCTACGAGCAGTACTTC.

The CDR3: CASSLDQGSSYEQYF. The CDR3 DNA reads as TGTGCCAGCAGTTTAGACCAGGGGAGCTCCTACGAGCAGTACTTC. The V gene is TRBV27, the J gene TRBJ2-7; D is perhaps TRBD1 (6 bases). The CDR3 has 15 amino acids. The V gene's germline CDR1 is MNHEY and CDR2 SMNVEV (reference sequence). Deletions cut 2 bases from V and 0 bases from J, with 11 bases between.

This chain connects TRBV7-8 to TRBJ2-7; perhaps TRBD1 as D (6 bases). Germline loops: CDR1 SGHVS, CDR2 FQNEAQ. Trimming pared 3 bases from V and 3 bases from J, leaving 9 bases between. CDR3 length: 13 amino acids. CDR3 loop: CASSLGDIYEQYF. CDR3 in DNA: TGTGCCAGCAGCTTGGGGGACATCTACGAGCAGTACTTC.

V and J are TRBV6-1 and TRBJ2-3; no clear D. V was pared by 3 bases and J by 0 bases, with 7 bases between. Germline CDR1 reads MNHNS; CDR2 reads SASEGT. The CDR3 has 14 residues. The CDR3 DNA follows: TGTGCCAGCAGTGAGAGCTCTAGCACAGATACGCAGTATTTT. Its translation is CASSESSSTDTQYF.